This T cell receptor (beta chain) was documented in a study of blood T cell repertoires in COVID-19. Overall study: Material from acute and convalescent COVID-19 was sourced from the United States, Italy and Spain. PBMCs, B-cell-depleted T cells, or T cells were the source of the cDNA or gDNA that made up the material.

Trimming took 5 bases from V and 5 from J; bases not matched to a gene: 6. CDR1 is MNHEY and CDR2 is SVGAGI in the germline V gene. This CDR3 contains 14 residues. Profiled with immunoSEQ multiplex PCR; TCRdb holds only in-frame clones, not every one. The profile shows approximately 150,000 clones, 80% to 90% of them singletons. The chain is built from TRBV6-5 and TRBJ1-2; 9 bases match TRBD1. This TCR was recovered from a man between 35 and 55 years old with acute or convalescent COVID-19. The source material was peripheral blood. The DNA of the CDR3 is TGTGCCAGCAGTCTTGGGACAGGGCTATATGGCTACACCTTC. Protein product: CASSLGTGLYGYTF.